This is a list of T cell receptor beta chains from one sample in a study of blood T cell repertoires in COVID-19. Only in-frame clones appear in the TCRdb table, and some are missing; sequencing was by immunoSEQ multiplex PCR. This table holds roughly 150,000 clones, approximately 80% found once. The sample comprised peripheral blood. The receptors come from a woman of 80 years or more with acute or convalescent COVID-19. Each CDR3 is given with its conserved first and last residue. The D gene is left open where the match is weak. Not all rows give a size; the values are once, few, many and, for expanded clones, a class.

clone size | D gene | J gene | V gene | CDR3 protein | CDR3 DNA
. | TRBD1 | TRBJ1-2 | TRBV10-2 | CASSESTGDGYTF | TGCGCCAGCAGTGAGTCGACAGGGGATGGCTACACCTTC
. | TRBD1 | TRBJ1-3 | TRBV9 | CASSQTGGAGNTIYF | TGTGCCAGCAGTCAGACAGGGGGCGCAGGAAACACCATATATTTT
few | TRBD1 | TRBJ1-2 | TRBV19 | CASSAQGAQGYGYTF | TGTGCCAGTAGTGCACAGGGGGCGCAAGGCTATGGCTACACCTTC
. | . | TRBJ2-3 | TRBV9 | CASSVDAGQSTDTQYF | TGTGCCAGCAGCGTAGATGCGGGACAGAGCACAGATACGCAGTATTTT
. | . | TRBJ1-6 | TRBV4-3 | CASSQEPQGSSYNSPLHF | TGCGCCAGCAGCCAAGAGCCCCAGGGGAGCTCCTATAATTCACCCCTCCACTTT
. | . | TRBJ1-2 | TRBV6-2/TRBV6-3 | CASSLGRAWGYTF | TGTGCCAGCAGTTTGGGCAGGGCGTGGGGCTACACCTTC
. | . | TRBJ1-6 | TRBV3-1/TRBV3-2 | CASSRAGEVYNSPLHF | TGTGCCAGCAGCCGGGCCGGGGAGGTCTATAATTCACCCCTCCACTTT
. | . | TRBJ2-2 | TRBV7-2 | CASSPMTGNTGELFF | TGTGCCAGCAGCCCGATGACAGGGAACACCGGGGAGCTGTTTTTT
. | TRBD2 | TRBJ2-7 | TRBV6-5 | CASSPDGRRPYEQYF | TGTGCCAGCAGTCCCGACGGGAGGCGGCCTTACGAGCAGTACTTC
. | . | TRBJ1-5 | TRBV5-8 | CASSLVGRGSNQPQHF | TGTGCCAGCAGCTTGGTGGGCAGGGGAAGCAATCAGCCCCAGCATTTT
. | . | TRBJ1-2 | TRBV5-1 | CASSLQQNYGYTF | TGCGCCAGCAGCCTACAGCAGAACTATGGCTACACCTTC
. | . | TRBJ1-1 | TRBV19 | CASSSPDRNTEAFF | TGTGCCAGTAGTTCCCCAGACAGGAACACTGAAGCTTTCTTT
many | . | TRBJ2-1 | TRBV7-3 | CASSREGAYNEQFF | TGTGCCAGCAGCCGGGAGGGGGCTTACAATGAGCAGTTCTTC
. | . | TRBJ1-1 | TRBV23-1 | CASSQPPDNRATQMNTEAFF | TGCGCCAGCAGTCAACCGCCAGACAACAGGGCGACGCAGATGAACACTGAAGCTTTCTTT
. | TRBD1 | TRBJ1-4 | TRBV5-5 | CASSLNGRGLVANEKLFF | TGTGCCAGCAGCTTGAATGGCAGGGGGCTTGTGGCTAATGAAAAACTGTTTTTT
. | TRBD2 | TRBJ2-3 | TRBV25-1 | CASMGGRVSDTQYF | TGTGCCAGCATGGGGGGGAGGGTTTCAGATACGCAGTATTTT
. | . | TRBJ2-5 | TRBV30 | CAWTQMGAETQYF | TGTGCCTGGACCCAAATGGGGGCAGAGACCCAGTACTTC
. | TRBD2 | TRBJ2-1 | TRBV30 | CAWSPRLAGYNEQFF | TGTGCCTGGAGTCCCCGACTAGCGGGTTACAATGAGCAGTTCTTC
few | . | TRBJ1-1 | TRBV3-1/TRBV3-2 | CASSQVRSFRLEAFF | TGTGCCAGCAGCCAAGTTAGGAGTTTCAGACTTGAAGCTTTCTTT
. | . | TRBJ2-1 | TRBV9 | CASSVGPVRDSSYNEQFF | TGTGCCAGCAGCGTAGGGCCGGTGCGGGACAGCTCCTACAATGAGCAGTTCTTC
. | TRBD2 | TRBJ2-2 | TRBV27 | CASRGVRESTGELFF | TGTGCCAGCAGGGGAGTGCGGGAGAGCACCGGGGAGCTGTTTTTT
. | . | TRBJ1-1 | TRBV19 | CASTLGDTKWAFF | TGTGCCAGTACCCTGGGGGACACGAAATGGGCTTTCTTT
. | TRBD2 | TRBJ2-5 | TRBV7-2 | CASSLISGIQRWETQYF | TGTGCCAGCAGCCTAATTAGCGGGATTCAAAGGTGGGAGACCCAGTACTTC
. | . | TRBJ1-2 | TRBV7-8 | CASSLARDTPIIYGYTF | TGTGCCAGCAGCTTAGCCAGGGACACCCCAATCATCTATGGCTACACCTTC
. | . | TRBJ2-6 | TRBV20-1 | CSASAGSPGANVLTF | TGCAGTGCTAGTGCAGGAAGTCCTGGGGCCAACGTCCTGACTTTC
. | TRBD2 | TRBJ2-2 | TRBV18 | CASSPRLAGEGGELFF | TGTGCCAGCTCACCGCGACTAGCGGGGGAAGGCGGGGAGCTGTTTTTT
. | TRBD1 | TRBJ1-1 | TRBV5-1 | CASSDIQGETTEAFF | TGCGCCAGCAGCGACATACAGGGGGAGACCACTGAAGCTTTCTTT
. | TRBD2 | TRBJ2-7 | TRBV5-1 | CASSLVSSGRNEQYF | TGCGCCAGCAGCTTGGTTTCTAGCGGGAGGAACGAGCAGTACTTC
. | . | TRBJ1-1 | TRBV6-5 | CASIQPGNTEAFF | TGTGCCAGCATTCAACCAGGGAACACTGAAGCTTTCTTT
. | . | TRBJ2-7 | TRBV6-2/TRBV6-3 | CASSPFGVANSYEQYF | TGTGCCAGCAGTCCCTTCGGGGTAGCCAACTCCTACGAGCAGTACTTC
. | . | TRBJ1-5 | TRBV6-2/TRBV6-3 | CASSYVRSSNQPQHF | TGTGCCAGCAGTTACGTGAGGTCGAGCAATCAGCCCCAGCATTTT
. | . | TRBJ1-5 | TRBV18 | CASSPGAGGNQPQHF | TGTGCCAGCTCACCGGGGGCTGGGGGCAATCAGCCCCAGCATTTT
few | . | TRBJ2-2 | TRBV11-3 | CASSLLRGTGELFF | TGTGCCAGCTCCCTCCTCCGGGGGACCGGGGAGCTGTTTTTT
. | . | TRBJ1-5 | TRBV6-2/TRBV6-3 | CASSAGLHQPQHF | TGTGCCAGCAGCGCAGGGCTGCATCAGCCCCAGCATTTT
. | . | TRBJ2-7 | TRBV5-8 | CASSLAVGGPYEQYF | TGTGCCAGCAGCTTGGCCGTAGGGGGACCCTACGAGCAGTACTTC
. | . | TRBJ2-2 | TRBV19 | CASRVSEAGELFF | TGTGCCAGTAGGGTTTCTGAGGCCGGGGAGCTGTTTTTT
. | . | TRBJ2-3 | TRBV7-3 | CASSLMGPTDTQYF | TGTGCCAGCAGCTTAATGGGGCCCACAGATACGCAGTATTTT
. | TRBD1 | TRBJ1-1 | TRBV19 | CASSRDRAIEAFF | TGTGCCAGTAGCCGGGACAGAGCGATTGAAGCTTTCTTT
. | . | TRBJ2-3 | TRBV18 | CASSPPDRISTDTQYF | TGTGCCAGCTCACCCCCTGACAGGATCAGCACAGATACGCAGTATTTT
. | TRBD2 | TRBJ2-5 | TRBV2 | CASSPGLAGGVETQYF | TGTGCCAGCAGTCCCGGACTAGCGGGAGGAGTAGAGACCCAGTACTTC
few | TRBD1 | TRBJ1-5 | TRBV2 | CASSEGGQLNQPQHF | TGTGCCAGCAGTGAAGGGGGACAGCTCAATCAGCCCCAGCATTTT
. | TRBD1 | TRBJ2-3 | TRBV7-3 | CASSPTGGTTDTQYF | TGTGCCAGCAGCCCCACAGGGGGCACCACAGATACGCAGTATTTT
few | TRBD1 | TRBJ1-1 | TRBV27 | CASRKPDRGGLMTEAFF | TGTGCCAGCAGAAAGCCGGACAGGGGCGGGTTGATGACAGAAGCTTTCTTT
. | TRBD1 | TRBJ1-5 | TRBV2 | CASSYDRANQPQHF | TGTGCCAGCAGCTACGACAGGGCCAATCAGCCCCAGCATTTT
. | TRBD1 | TRBJ2-2 | TRBV5-1 | CASSLNRGNTGELFF | TGCGCCAGCAGCTTGAACAGGGGGAACACCGGGGAGCTGTTTTTT
. | TRBD1 | TRBJ1-5 | TRBV19 | CASSMERGPGQPQHF | TGTGCCAGTAGTATGGAAAGGGGGCCAGGACAGCCCCAGCATTTT
few | TRBD2 | TRBJ2-1 | TRBV2 | CASSELAGAGNNEQFF | TGTGCCAGCAGTGAATTAGCGGGGGCGGGGAACAATGAGCAGTTCTTC
. | . | TRBJ2-2 | TRBV18 | CASSPTSGTGELFF | TGTGCCAGCTCACCCACTTCAGGGACCGGGGAGCTGTTTTTT
few | . | TRBJ1-3 | TRBV13 | CASSSSPRGYGNTIYF | TGTGCCAGCAGCTCCTCCCCCAGGGGCTACGGAAACACCATATATTTT